The entry that follows covers one TCR beta chain sequence. This sample stems from a study of shared clonotypes between healthy human individuals. Germline V CDR1 and CDR2: SGHKS, YYEKEE (reference sequence). The CDR3 is 13 residues long. The junction had 5 bases not matched to a gene; V was cut back by 6 bases and J by 6 bases. Produced via immunoSEQ multiplex PCR; TCRdb's table is partial and in-frame only. The table lists roughly 2 million clones, roughly 96% of them singletons, with roughly 0.13% in the top ten. The sequence was obtained from a man between 18 and 35 years old in good health. The rearrangement links TRBV5-5 to TRBJ2-7, with TRBD2 identical over 11 bases. Material for sequencing was naive CD4+ T cells sorted from blood. Subset in this sample: CD45RA+ positively selected. The CDR3 DNA sequence: TGTGCCAGCACCTCAGGGACTAGCGGCGAGCAGTACTTC. Encoded protein: CASTSGTSGEQYF.